A single T cell receptor beta chain is shown here with its context. The authors' processing: Amplified reference gene primers provided the basis for estimating nucleated cell counts. Method: immunoSEQ multiplex PCR; TCRdb's copy keeps in-frame clones and lacks some. V, J and clone size were drawn from that table, and D and trimming were deduced from the DNA. There are 200,000 to 250,000 clones in the sample; approximately 91% occur only once, and roughly 2.6% lies in the top ten. This sample is drawn from a study of blood T cell repertoires in COVID-19. This CDR3 has 16 residues. Germline V gene sequence: CDR1 SGHTA, CDR2 FQGTGA. Between the trimmed V and J ends, which lost 5 bases and 0 bases, there was a span of 14 bases.

The material sequenced was peripheral blood. This chain uses TRBV7-3 with TRBJ1-3; D is undetermined. This clonotype was obtained from a woman in her fifties or sixties with acute or convalescent COVID-19. The CDR3 loop reads CASSPSGEFSGNTIYF. In DNA form, the CDR3 reads TGTGCCAGCAGCCCAAGCGGGGAATTCTCTGGAAACACCATATATTTT.